The 26 T cell receptor beta chains listed next were all sequenced from one sample in a study of regulatory T cells in long-lasting Graves disease. Libraries of TCR beta came from iRepertoire HTBI primers plus Arm-PCR of CDR3 regions. One entry per CDR3 protein, called by TCRdb with MiXCR from the multiplex PCR reads. Found here are approximately 490,000 distinct CDR3 sequences, 15% to 20% of them singletons; the top ten hold 10% to 15%. Time point noted: newly diagnosed GD, antithyroid drugs for less than 3 months. Making the TCR library involved RNA that had been extracted from PBMCs. These data were also reused for a study on T cells in Graves' hyperthyroidism and ophthalmopathy.

The source material was peripheral blood mononuclear cells (PBMCs), sampled at new diagnosis, from a patient treated with antithyroid drugs. These receptors came from a man aged 40-50 years with Graves disease.

The rearrangement joins TRBV15 to TRBJ1-3; D is unclear. In germline, CDR1 is LNHNV, CDR2 YYDKDF (reference sequence). V shed 0 bases and J shed 4 bases, with 10 bases lying between them. This CDR3 has 15 residues. The CDR3 region is CATSRDLPGGNTIYF. The CDR3 DNA sequence: TGTGCCACCAGCAGAGATCTGCCAGGAGGAAACACCATATATTTT.

This clonotype has at least ten counts. J is TRBJ2-3 and V is TRBV2; tentative D call: TRBD2 (6 bases). Trimming cost V 3 bases and J 2 bases, with 15 bases left between them. Germline V gives CDR1 SNHLY, CDR2 FYNNEI. The CDR3 is made up of 16 amino acids. The chain's CDR3 is CASSDSSGAYTDTQYF. Written as DNA, the CDR3 is TGTGCCAGCAGTGATAGTAGCGGAGCCTACACAGATACGCAGTATTTT.

The gene calls are TRBV28 and TRBJ2-6; the match to TRBD1 covers 7 bases. CDR1 and CDR2 (germline): MDHEN, SYDVKM. CDR3 size: 15 residues. V shed 8 bases and J 4 bases; nucleotides not matched to a gene: 8. CDR3 DNA: TGTGCCAGCTGCGAAGGGGGCCCAGGGGCCAACGTCCTGACTTTC. This sequence encodes CASCEGGPGANVLTF.

This clonotype was detected ten times or more. This rearrangement joins TRBV11-2 to TRBJ2-3, with D possibly TRBD1 on 6 matching bases. Trimming removed 1 base from V and 2 bases from J, with 10 bases in between. Germline V CDR1 and CDR2: SGHAT, FQNNGV. The CDR3 totals 15 residues. The CDR3 DNA reads TGTGCCAGCAGCTTAGCAGGGGCGGTCACAGATACGCAGTATTTT. Its translation is CASSLAGAVTDTQYF.

Many counts were recorded for this clonotype. This rearrangement joins TRBV7-9 to TRBJ2-7; 16 bases are shared with TRBD2. J was trimmed by 6 bases and V by 3 bases; bases with no gene match: 5. This CDR3 contains 16 residues. Per germline, CDR1 SEHNR and CDR2 FQNEAQ (reference sequence). The CDR3 sequence is CASSFGTSGRALEQYF. The CDR3 DNA reads as TGTGCCAGCAGCTTTGGGACTAGCGGGAGGGCCCTCGAGCAGTACTTC. Variable domain in full (rest from reference TRBV7-9 and TRBJ2-7): DTGVSQNPRHKITKRGQNVTFRCDPISEHNRLYWYRQTLGQGPEFLTYFQNEAQLEKSRLLSDRFSAERPKGSFSTLEIQRTEQGDSAMYLCASSFGTSGRALEQYFGPGTRLTVT.

This rearrangement joins TRBV9 to TRBJ2-2; maybe TRBD2 (5 bases). The V gene's germline CDR1 is SGDLS and CDR2 YYNGEE. CDR3 size: 17 residues. Trimming pared 3 bases from V and 7 bases from J, leaving 22 bases between. The CDR3 sequence: CASSDRTGVNFLGELFF. The CDR3 DNA reads TGTGCCAGCAGCGATAGAACCGGGGTTAACTTCCTCGGGGAGCTGTTTTTT.

This clonotype was seen repeatedly, ten times or more. The rearrangement links TRBV5-1 to TRBJ1-1; tentatively, D is TRBD1 (6 bases). CDR3 length equals 13 residues. Germline V gene sequence: CDR1 SGHRS, CDR2 YFSETQ. Trimming cost V 7 bases and J 0 bases, with 10 bases left between them. CDR3: CASGSGVNTEAFF. CDR3 nucleotide sequence: TGCGCCAGCGGATCAGGGGTGAACACTGAAGCTTTCTTT. Supplemented by reference TRBV5-1 and TRBJ1-1, the full variable domain reads KAGVTQTPRYLIKTRGQQVTLSCSPISGHRSVSWYQQTPGQGLQFLFEYFSETQRNKGNFPGRFSGRQFSNSRSEMNVSTLELGDSALYLCASGSGVNTEAFFGQGTRLTVV.

The V and J genes are TRBV6-2 or TRBV6-3 and TRBJ1-2, with D unresolved. CDR3 length: 15 residues. Germline V gene lookup returns CDR1 MNHEY and CDR2 SVGEGT. Trimming left V 5 bases short and J 0 bases short, with 13 bases between. The CDR3 nucleotides are TGTGCCAGCAGTGAAGTAGTAAGAGCTAACTATGGCTACACCTTC. Encoded protein: CASSEVVRANYGYTF.

This clonotype was detected a few times. The V call is TRBV20-1, the J call TRBJ1-4; D is ambiguous. This CDR3 comprises 17 residues. Between the trimmed V and J ends, which lost 0 bases and 0 bases, there was a span of 14 bases. CDR1 DFQATT and CDR2 SNEGSKA come from the germline V gene (reference sequence). CDR3 in amino acids: CSARDPRGFATNEKLFF. In DNA, the CDR3 is TGCAGTGCTAGAGATCCACGGGGATTCGCAACTAATGAAAAACTGTTTTTT.

This clonotype was recorded many times. V gene TRBV10-3 combines with J gene TRBJ2-7, with D perhaps TRBD1 (5 bases). The V gene's germline CDR1 is ENHRY and CDR2 SYGVKD. The CDR3 loop spans 15 amino acids. V lost 2 bases, J lost 2 bases, and 13 bases lay in between. CDR3: CAISEGTGRTYEQYF. The CDR3 bases are TGTGCCATCAGTGAGGGTACAGGCCGGACCTACGAGCAGTACTTC.

The rearrangement joins TRBV3-1 to TRBJ2-3, with 7 bases identical to TRBD2. Germline V gives CDR1 LGHDT, CDR2 YNNKEL (reference sequence). V trimming: 6 bases; J trimming: 2 bases; junction bases outside the gene matches: 14. The CDR3 consists of 17 residues. For the CDR3, the DNA is TGTGCCAGCAGTCCTTCTTTGGAGCGGGAAAACACAGATACGCAGTATTTT. Translating it yields CASSPSLERENTDTQYF.

This chain's CDR3 is CASGQGLGITEAFF. In DNA, the CDR3 is TGTGCCAGTGGACAGGGCCTCGGGATAACTGAAGCTTTCTTT. V gene TRBV6-1 combines with J gene TRBJ1-1, with 8 nucleotides matching TRBD1. Losses at the gene ends were 9 bases for V and 5 bases for J; bases not matched to a gene: 11. The germline V gene has CDR1 MNHNS and CDR2 SASEGT. The CDR3 covers 14 residues.

This clonotype has a count of ten or more. The rearrangement joins TRBV5-1 to TRBJ2-7; D is unresolved. The CDR3 is 11 residues long. Germline CDR1 SGHRS, CDR2 YFSETQ. V gave up 5 bases and J gave up 5 bases, with 8 bases separating them. The CDR3 sequence: CASSTDHEQYF. The CDR3 DNA follows: TGCGCCAGCAGTACGGACCACGAGCAGTACTTC. The whole variable domain, remainder taken from reference TRBV5-1 and TRBJ2-7, is KAGVTQTPRYLIKTRGQQVTLSCSPISGHRSVSWYQQTPGQGLQFLFEYFSETQRNKGNFPGRFSGRQFSNSRSEMNVSTLELGDSALYLCASSTDHEQYFGPGTRLTVT.

This clonotype was recorded a few times. This chain connects TRBV29-1 to TRBJ1-1; D is perhaps TRBD1 (5 bases). The V and J ends lost 2 bases and 6 bases respectively, with 16 bases between them. Germline lookup yields CDR1 SQVTM and CDR2 ANQGSEA. The CDR3 sequence is 14 residues long. The CDR3 is CSVELGLRDSEAFF. CDR3 nucleotides: TGCAGCGTTGAATTGGGTCTCCGGGACTCTGAAGCTTTCTTT. Full variable domain (remainder filled in from reference TRBV29-1 and TRBJ1-1): SAVISQKPSRDICQRGTSLTIQCQVDSQVTMMFWYRQQPGQSLTLIATANQGSEATYESGFVIDKFPISRPNLTFSTLTVSNMSPEDSSIYLCSVELGLRDSEAFFGQGTRLTVV.

The chain couples TRBV25-1 to TRBJ1-1; the match to TRBD1 covers 9 bases. Germline V gene sequence: CDR1 MGHDK, CDR2 SYGVNS. The trim removed 1 base at V and 8 bases at J, leaving 8 bases unmatched. CDR3 length equals 15 residues. CDR3 DNA sequence: TGTGCCAGCAGTGAATTGGCGGGACAGGGATCGGAAGCTTTCTTT. Translated: CASSELAGQGSEAFF.

This clonotype was detected only a few times. The V and J genes are TRBV15 and TRBJ2-2, with a weak D call TRBD2 (6 bases). Germline V CDR1 and CDR2: LNHNV, YYDKDF (reference sequence). The CDR3 is made up of 13 amino acids. The V end was cut by 1 base, the J end by 6 bases, with 6 bases between. The CDR3 nucleotides are TGTGCCACCAGCAGAGCGGGAGCCGGGGAGCTGTTTTTT. It yields the protein CATSRAGAGELFF.

CDR3 region: CASTSYGGGSNEQFF. The CDR3 region has the DNA TGTGCCAGCACTTCCTACGGCGGGGGGTCGAATGAGCAGTTCTTC. The V gene is TRBV6-2 or TRBV6-3, the J gene TRBJ2-1; 8 nucleotides agree with TRBD2. V lost 7 bases to trimming and J lost 7 bases; unmatched junction nucleotides: 12. This CDR3 region has 15 residues. The germline V gene encodes CDR1 MNHEY and CDR2 SVGEGT.

The chain has TRBV13 and TRBJ1-1; D is possibly TRBD1 (6 bases). V was pared by 5 bases and J by 8 bases, with 12 bases between. CDR1 is PRHDT and CDR2 is FYEKMQ in the germline V gene (reference sequence). This CDR3 contains 12 residues. The CDR3: CASSPRTAEAFF. The DNA for the CDR3 is TGTGCCAGCAGCCCCCGGACAGCCGAAGCTTTCTTT.

The sample holds many counts of this clonotype. V usage is TRBV18 and J usage is TRBJ1-1, with D possibly being TRBD1 (5 bases). Trimming removed 9 bases from V and 2 bases from J, with 16 bases in between. Germline V gives CDR1 KGHSH, CDR2 LQKENI. CDR3 length: 14 amino acids. CDR3 nucleotide sequence: TGTGCCAGTTCCACGGGACCGATCAACACTGAAGCTTTCTTT. It yields the protein CASSTGPINTEAFF.

This clonotype has a count of ten or more. J is TRBJ1-5 and V is TRBV2; D gene uncertain. The CDR3 is 11 residues long. Trimming removed 6 bases at V and 9 bases at J, with 9 bases between. Germline V gene lookup returns CDR1 SNHLY and CDR2 FYNNEI. This CDR3 is CASRQRGPQHF. CDR3 sequence (DNA): TGTGCCAGCAGGCAGCGGGGGCCCCAGCATTTT. Full variable domain (remainder filled in from reference TRBV2 and TRBJ1-5): EPEVTQTPSHQVTQMGQEVILRCVPISNHLYFYWYRQILGQKVEFLVSFYNNEISEKSEIFDDQFSVERPDGSNFTLKIRSTKLEDSAMYFCASRQRGPQHFGDGTRLSIL.

This clonotype occurred many times. The chain couples TRBV11-2 to TRBJ2-1; the D gene is possibly TRBD1 (5 bases). The V gene's germline CDR1 is SGHAT and CDR2 FQNNGV. The V and J ends lost 5 bases and 8 bases respectively, with 13 bases between them. CDR3 length: 13 amino acids. The CDR3 region has the DNA TGTGCCAGCAGCCTCGGGCAAGGGGATGAGCAGTTCTTC. Residues: CASSLGQGDEQFF.

This clonotype was detected many times. The chain joins TRBV12-3 or TRBV12-4 to TRBJ1-1; D might be TRBD1 (5 bases). Between the trimmed V and J ends, which lost 5 bases and 7 bases, there was a span of 17 bases. The CDR3 covers 14 residues. This CDR3 is CASSQSDGTREAFF. In nucleotides, the CDR3 is TGTGCCAGCAGTCAATCTGATGGGACGCGTGAAGCTTTCTTT.

This clonotype was observed at least ten times. This rearrangement joins TRBV6-1 to TRBJ2-2, with 10 positions matching TRBD2. The junction had 7 bases not matched to a gene; V was cut back by 5 bases and J by 4 bases. CDR1 and CDR2 (germline): MNHNS, SASEGT. The CDR3 spans 16 residues. CDR3 loop: CASSRQAGGITGELFF. The CDR3 DNA reads TGTGCCAGCAGTCGACAAGCGGGAGGGATCACCGGGGAGCTGTTTTTT.

This clonotype was counted at least ten times. V and J are TRBV28 and TRBJ2-2; unclear D gene. V was clipped by 2 bases and J by 5 bases, with 12 bases between them. This CDR3 has 15 amino acids. CDR1 and CDR2 (germline): MDHEN, SYDVKM. This CDR3 is CASSLMAGPTGELFF. The CDR3, as DNA: TGTGCCAGCAGTTTAATGGCAGGCCCAACCGGGGAGCTGTTTTTT.

This chain joins TRBV30 and TRBJ1-4; no clear D gene. Between the trimmed V and J ends, which lost 3 bases and 3 bases, there was a span of 8 bases. In germline, CDR1 is GTSNPN, CDR2 SVGIG (reference sequence). This CDR3 contains 13 residues. The DNA of the CDR3 is TGTGCCTGGAGGACCCCAGCTAATGAAAAACTGTTTTTT. Translation gives CAWRTPANEKLFF. The full variable domain, its missing parts supplied by reference TRBV30 and TRBJ1-4, is SQTIHQWPATLVQPVGSPLSLECTVEGTSNPNLYWYRQAAGRGLQLLFYSVGIGQISSEVPQNLSASRPQDRQFILSSKKLLLSDSGFYLCAWRTPANEKLFFGSGTQLSVL.

This clonotype was recorded at least ten times. The chain combines TRBV9 with TRBJ2-1, with 10 bases aligning to TRBD1. This CDR3 region has 16 residues. Germline values: CDR1 SGDLS, CDR2 YYNGEE. Germline trimming cut 4 bases from V and 1 base from J; bases unmatched to any gene: 5. The CDR3 coding sequence is TGTGCCAGCAGCTTGACAGGGGGCTTATCCTACAATGAGCAGTTCTTC. Translating gives CASSLTGGLSYNEQFF.